This TCR beta chain was obtained from a study of T cells in Graves' hyperthyroidism and ophthalmopathy. A few counts support this clonotype. Amplified regions were TCR beta CDR3 sequences from RNA transcripts. Researchers ran a first-round RT-PCR on the TCR CDR3 using the HTBI primer set. TCRdb re-called the multiplex PCR reads through MiXCR, storing one row per CDR3 protein. The sample carries 500,000 or so distinct CDR3 sequences, roughly 18% recorded once. The PBMCs were sourced from fresh peripheral blood (about 10 ml). Germline V CDR1 and CDR2: SNHLY, FYNNEI. The V end was cut by 4 bases, the J end by 3 bases, with 10 bases between. The CDR3 totals 14 residues.

The source of this sequence is a woman aged 18-29 years with Graves' ophthalmopathy. V is TRBV2 and J is TRBJ1-5; perhaps TRBD1 as D (6 bases). Sequencing input: blood. Here the CDR3 DNA reads TGTGCCAGCAGTGGACAGGCCTCCAATCAGCCCCAGCATTTT. This codes for CASSGQASNQPQHF. The full variable domain, its missing parts supplied by reference TRBV2 and TRBJ1-5, is EPEVTQTPSHQVTQMGQEVILRCVPISNHLYFYWYRQILGQKVEFLVSFYNNEISEKSEIFDDQFSVERPDGSNFTLKIRSTKLEDSAMYFCASSGQASNQPQHFGDGTRLSIL.